The present T cell receptor beta chain was sequenced within a study of T cells in tuberculosis. Whole-study results and caveats: GMM-specific TCRs were nearer to active tuberculosis alpha repertoires, suggesting expansion. Shorter CDR3-alpha in active tuberculosis partly drove smaller distances.

A word on this clone: Its target is not known.

Here immunoSEQ multiplex PCR was the method, and the copy in TCRdb shows in-frame clones only, minus some. The sample contains 45,000 or so clones, nearly 95% of which appear only once. At study entry, adolescents had tuberculin skin tests and IGRA screening. The sequenced material came from PBMCs. The origin of this receptor is a donor between 10 and 35 years old with latent tuberculosis or without tuberculosis infection.

The CDR3 sequence: CASSPSPGTNTGELFF. The DNA for the CDR3 is TGCGCCAGCAGCCCGTCTCCGGGGACGAACACCGGGGAGCTGTTTTTT. This chain uses TRBV4-1 with TRBJ2-2; a weak D match, TRBD2 (5 bases). Germline CDR1 MGHRA, CDR2 YSYEKL. Deletions cut 4 bases from V and 0 bases from J, with 12 bases between. The CDR3 runs 16 residues.